These T cell receptor beta chains were read from a single sample in a study of breast tumors, draining lymph nodes, adjacent tissues. MiXCR was run by TCRdb on the multiplex PCR reads, yielding one entry per CDR3 protein. The sample contains under 350,000 distinct CDR3 sequences, 30% to 35% of which appear only once. The sequencing sample was made of axillary lymph node tissue. The receptors originated from a female donor with breast cancer. Some clones in this sample may be carry-over from other donors' samples. The CDR3 runs from the conserved cysteine through the conserved F or W. Fields, in order: J gene, clone size, V gene, D gene, CDR3 DNA, CDR3 protein. D genes are given only for firm matches. The listing skips clone size in some rows; elsewhere it reads once, few, many or a size class.

>TRBJ2-7|once|TRBV5-4|NA
TGTGCCAGCAGCCGATTAGGCGCCTACAACGAGCAGTACTTC
CASSRLGAYNEQYF
>TRBJ2-3|NA|TRBV7-9|NA
TGTGCCAGCTCACCAGGGAGCCCCACAGATACGCAGTATTTT
CASSPGSPTDTQYF
>TRBJ2-3|many|TRBV20-1|NA
TGCAGTGCTAGAGATCTGACTCCGGACACAGATACGCAGTATTTT
CSARDLTPDTDTQYF
>TRBJ1-4|NA|TRBV10-3|TRBD1
TGTGCCATCAGTGAGACAGGGGTTGGGAAAAAACTGTTTTTT
CAISETGVGKKLFF
>TRBJ2-7|many|TRBV7-2|NA
TGTGCCAGCAGCTTAAGAGGTGTTGGGGGTAGGTACGACGAGCAGTACTTC
CASSLRGVGGRYDEQYF
>TRBJ1-2|NA|TRBV19|TRBD1
TGTGCCAGTAGTGGGACAGCAAAAACAGGCTACACCTTC
CASSGTAKTGYTF
>TRBJ2-5|many|TRBV24-1|TRBD1
TGTGCCACCAGTGACTATGGGACAGCTGAGGGCCAAGAGACCCAGTACTTC
CATSDYGTAEGQETQYF
>TRBJ2-5|many|TRBV7-2|NA
TGTGCCAGCAGCGTACAGGGGACTGAGACCCAGTACTTC
CASSVQGTETQYF
>TRBJ2-3|many|TRBV29-1|TRBD1
TGCAGCGTGGAAGGACAGGGGGCCCCAGATACGCAGTATTTT
CSVEGQGAPDTQYF
>TRBJ1-4|few|TRBV28|NA
TGTGCCAGCAGATCCTTCGTCCAGGGGGAAAAACTGTTTTTT
CASRSFVQGEKLFF
>TRBJ1-6|NA|TRBV20-1|NA
TGCAGTGCTAGAGGGACAGCCACAGATTCACCCCTCCACTTT
CSARGTATDSPLHF
>TRBJ1-2|few|TRBV28|NA
TGTGCCAGCAGACCTACCGACAGTTCGACCTATGGCTACACCTTC
CASRPTDSSTYGYTF
>TRBJ2-7|NA|TRBV30|NA
TGTACCTGGAGTGCTCGGCCTACAGGGAACTACGAGCAGTACTTC
CTWSARPTGNYEQYF
>TRBJ2-3|many|TRBV2|TRBD2
TGTGCCAGCATAACGGGACTAGCGGGAAGAGATACGCAGTATTTT
CASITGLAGRDTQYF
>TRBJ2-1|NA|TRBV13|NA
TGTGCCAGCAGCTTCCGCCCTAGCACAGGGATCAATGAGCAGTTCTTC
CASSFRPSTGINEQFF
>TRBJ2-5|many|TRBV24-1|NA
TGTGCCACCAGTGGGTCGGGGACACCCCAAGAGACCCAGTACTTC
CATSGSGTPQETQYF
>TRBJ2-1|NA|TRBV20-1|TRBD2
TGCAGTGCTAGAGATCTAACGGGCAGAGACCTAGCGGGAGCTGACTACAATGAGCAGTTCTTC
CSARDLTGRDLAGADYNEQFF
>TRBJ2-7|many|TRBV5-1|NA
TGCGCCAGCAGCTTAGAAGGGGGGGGGAAGGACTTC
CASSLEGGGKDF
>TRBJ1-4|many|TRBV4-1|NA
TGCGCCAGCAGCCAAGGCACCCGCGGGTCCGGGGAAAAACTGTTTTTT
CASSQGTRGSGEKLFF
>TRBJ2-7|many|TRBV30|NA
TGTGCCTGGAGTGAGACCCTGGGAATCGAGCAGTACTTC
CAWSETLGIEQYF
>TRBJ1-2|many|TRBV6-5|NA
TGTGCCAGCAGTTACTCCAGGGACAACTATGGCTACACCTTC
CASSYSRDNYGYTF
>TRBJ1-1|NA|TRBV20-1|NA
TGCAGTGTCATCAGGGGTTCTGAAGCTTTCTTT
CSVIRGSEAFF
>TRBJ2-7|once|TRBV3-1|NA
TGTGCCAGCAGCCAAGAGGTCGGCTCCTACGAGCAGTGCTTC
CASSQEVGSYEQCF
>TRBJ2-7|few|TRBV6-1|NA
TGTGCCAGCAGTGGAAAAGGGGGTTACCCCTTCTACGAGCAGTACTTC
CASSGKGGYPFYEQYF
>TRBJ2-1|NA|TRBV19|TRBD1
TGTGCCAGTAGATTCGGACAGGGGGACTACAATGAGCAGTTCTTC
CASRFGQGDYNEQFF
>TRBJ1-5|many|TRBV5-1|TRBD1
TGCGCCAGCAGCTTGGAAGGGGGCAGCAATCAGCCCCAGCATTTT
CASSLEGGSNQPQHF
>TRBJ2-1|once|TRBV5-1|TRBD2
TGCGCCAGCAGCGACGGTCGTGGGACTAGCTCCTACAATGAGCAGTTCTTC
CASSDGRGTSSYNEQFF
>TRBJ2-4|NA|TRBV19|TRBD2
TGTGCCAGTAGTATGATCGCGGGAGGGCCTGGAAACATTCAGTACTTC
CASSMIAGGPGNIQYF
>TRBJ2-5|many|TRBV4-3|TRBD2
TGCGCCAGCAGCCAAGAAGTAGCGGGAGGGGAGACCCAGTACTTC
CASSQEVAGGETQYF
>TRBJ2-3|NA|TRBV3-1|TRBD2
TGTGCCAGCAGCTCTACCACTAGCGGGAGGGTAGATACGCAGTATTTT
CASSSTTSGRVDTQYF
>TRBJ2-1|many|TRBV19|NA
TGTGCCAGTAGTCCTGCCGACGATGAGCAGTTCTTC
CASSPADDEQFF
>TRBJ1-1|NA|TRBV12-3/TRBV12-4|NA
TGTGCCAGCAGTTTAAAGGGATTAGCTTTCTTT
CASSLKGLAFF
>TRBJ2-3|many|TRBV29-1|NA
TGCAGCGTTGCAGTCACAGATACGCAGTATTTT
CSVAVTDTQYF
>TRBJ2-3|NA|TRBV30|NA
TGTGCCTGGACCCCCACGAGTCGCGATACGCAGTATTTT
CAWTPTSRDTQYF
>TRBJ2-7|NA|TRBV28|TRBD2
TGTGCCAGCAGTTTGTCTTCGGGGGGGTACGAGCAGTACTTC
CASSLSSGGYEQYF
>TRBJ2-2|NA|TRBV20-1|NA
TGCAGTGCTAGAGGGGGGCTGTTTTTT
CSARGGLFF
>TRBJ2-3|few|TRBV12-3/TRBV12-4|TRBD2
TGTGCCAGCAGTTTCCCCCACGGGAGGGCCGGTGATACGCAGTATTTT
CASSFPHGRAGDTQYF
>TRBJ2-1|many|TRBV5-1|TRBD1
TGCGCCAGCAGCTACTCGACAGGGGCGAATGAGCAGTTCTTC
CASSYSTGANEQFF
>TRBJ2-7|few|TRBV20-1|NA
TGCAGTGCTAGAGAGAGCGCCCTCTCCTCCGAGCAGTACTTC
CSARESALSSEQYF
>TRBJ2-7|NA|TRBV12-3/TRBV12-4|NA
TGTGCCGGCAGTTTTCTCACCGAGCAGTACTTC
CAGSFLTEQYF
>TRBJ2-2|many|TRBV6-5|TRBD2
TGTGCCAGCAGGACCACTAGCGCAAACACCGGGGAGCTGTTTTTT
CASRTTSANTGELFF
>TRBJ2-7|many|TRBV12-3/TRBV12-4|TRBD2
TGTGCCAGCACTCGAGACCTAGCGGGAGCGGTGGTGCAGTACTTC
CASTRDLAGAVVQYF
>TRBJ2-2|NA|TRBV7-3|NA
TGTGCCAGCGTTGTTACCTGGGGCGGGGAGCTGTTTTTT
CASVVTWGGELFF
>TRBJ1-5|many|TRBV19|NA
TGTGCCAGTAGTATTGGTGGGGGGGTAGGGCAGCCCCAGCATTTT
CASSIGGGVGQPQHF
>TRBJ2-3|NA|TRBV7-6|NA
TGTGCCAGCAGCCCAGTCAAGCGCGAGCGTGGGGGAGATCCGCAGTATTTT
CASSPVKRERGGDPQYF
>TRBJ2-7|few|TRBV28|NA
TGTGCCAGCAGTTTGGGCGACTTTCGGGACACTTCCTACGAGCAGTACTTC
CASSLGDFRDTSYEQYF
>TRBJ1-3|many|TRBV4-1|NA
TGCGCCAGCAGCCAAGAGGCTTTCTATAGCTCTGGAAACACCATATATTTT
CASSQEAFYSSGNTIYF
>TRBJ2-1|many|TRBV29-1|TRBD2
TGCAGCGTTCCCGGGAACGGACTAGGGTTGGGAAGGGTGAGCCACAATGAGCAGTTCTTC
CSVPGNGLGLGRVSHNEQFF
>TRBJ2-7|many|TRBV11-3|TRBD2
TGTGCCAGCAGCTTAGATCATTGGACTAGTTACGAGCAGTACTTC
CASSLDHWTSYEQYF
>TRBJ2-7|NA|TRBV4-1|TRBD2
TGCGCCAGCAGCCCCCCGGGCGGGAGCGGTACGGGAGGGCAGTACTTC
CASSPPGGSGTGGQYF
>TRBJ2-1|NA|TRBV12-3/TRBV12-4|NA
TGTGCCAGCAGTTTCCCCCCCCGAATAGCTTACAATGAGCAGTTCTTC
CASSFPPRIAYNEQFF
>TRBJ2-3|many|TRBV29-1|NA
TGCAGCGGGACGGAGGGGGTTCGCACAGATACGCAGTATTTT
CSGTEGVRTDTQYF
>TRBJ1-4|NA|TRBV12-3/TRBV12-4|NA
TGTGCCAGCACTCGAGGTCCCGCAGTTGGGGGCGCGGAGGAAAAACTGTTTTTT
CASTRGPAVGGAEEKLFF
>TRBJ1-2|many|TRBV6-5|TRBD1
TGTGCCAGCAGTGGGACAGGAAAGGATGGCTACACCTTC
CASSGTGKDGYTF
>TRBJ2-1|few|TRBV4-3|NA
TGCGCCAGCAGCCAAGACAGGGGGGGTCCCGTGAGCAATGAGCAGTTCTTC
CASSQDRGGPVSNEQFF